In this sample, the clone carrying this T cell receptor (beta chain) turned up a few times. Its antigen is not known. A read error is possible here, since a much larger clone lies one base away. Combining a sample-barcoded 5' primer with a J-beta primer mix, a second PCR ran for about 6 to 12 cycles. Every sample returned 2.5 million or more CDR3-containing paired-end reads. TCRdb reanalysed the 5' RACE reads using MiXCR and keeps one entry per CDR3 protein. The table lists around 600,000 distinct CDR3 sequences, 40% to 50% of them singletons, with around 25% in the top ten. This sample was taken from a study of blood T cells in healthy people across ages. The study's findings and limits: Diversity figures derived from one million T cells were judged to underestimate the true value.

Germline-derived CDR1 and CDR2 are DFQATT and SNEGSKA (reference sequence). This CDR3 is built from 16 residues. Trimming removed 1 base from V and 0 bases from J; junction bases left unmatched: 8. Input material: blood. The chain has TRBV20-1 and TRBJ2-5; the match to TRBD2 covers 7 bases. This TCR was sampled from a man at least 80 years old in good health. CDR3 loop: CSARGRTSVYQETQYF. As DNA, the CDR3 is TGCAGTGCTAGAGGTCGAACTAGCGTGTACCAAGAGACCCAGTACTTC.